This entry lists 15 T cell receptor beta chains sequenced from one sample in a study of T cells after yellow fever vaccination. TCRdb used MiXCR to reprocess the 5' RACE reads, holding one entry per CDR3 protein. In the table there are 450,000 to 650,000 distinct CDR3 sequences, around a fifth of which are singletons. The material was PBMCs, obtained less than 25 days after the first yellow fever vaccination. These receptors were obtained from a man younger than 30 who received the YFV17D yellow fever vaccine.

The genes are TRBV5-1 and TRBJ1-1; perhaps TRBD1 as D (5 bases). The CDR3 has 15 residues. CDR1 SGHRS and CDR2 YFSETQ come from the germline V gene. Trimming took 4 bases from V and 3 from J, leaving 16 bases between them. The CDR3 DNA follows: TGCGCCAGCAGCCGGGAAGGGGTGGGCTACACTGAAGCTTTCTTT. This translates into CASSREGVGYTEAFF.

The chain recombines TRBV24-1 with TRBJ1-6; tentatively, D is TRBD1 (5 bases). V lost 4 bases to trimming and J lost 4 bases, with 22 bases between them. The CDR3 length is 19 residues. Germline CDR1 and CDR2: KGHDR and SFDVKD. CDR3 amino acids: CATSDPTDTKNTYNSPLHF. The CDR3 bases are TGTGCCACCAGTGACCCTACGGACACAAAGAATACATATAATTCACCCCTCCACTTT.

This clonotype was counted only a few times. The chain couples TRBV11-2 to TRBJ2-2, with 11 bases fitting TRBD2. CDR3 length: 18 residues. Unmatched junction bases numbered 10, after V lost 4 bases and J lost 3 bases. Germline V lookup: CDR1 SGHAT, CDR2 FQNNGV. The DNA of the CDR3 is TGTGCCAGCAGCTCCGACCCACTAGCGGGGGCCGACACCGGGGAGCTGTTTTTT. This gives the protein CASSSDPLAGADTGELFF.

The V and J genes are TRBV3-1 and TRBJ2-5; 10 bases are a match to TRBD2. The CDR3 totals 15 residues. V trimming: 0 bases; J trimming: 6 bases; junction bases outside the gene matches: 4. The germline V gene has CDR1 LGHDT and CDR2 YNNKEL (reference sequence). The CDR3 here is CASSQDRTSGQTQYF. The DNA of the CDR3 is TGTGCCAGCAGCCAAGATCGGACTAGCGGTCAGACCCAGTACTTC.

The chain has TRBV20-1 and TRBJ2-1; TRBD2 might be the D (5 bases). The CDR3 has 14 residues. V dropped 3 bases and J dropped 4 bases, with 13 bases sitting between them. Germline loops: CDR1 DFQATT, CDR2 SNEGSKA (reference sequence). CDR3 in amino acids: CSARVPEDYNEQFF. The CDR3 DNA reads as TGCAGTGCTAGGGTCCCGGAGGATTACAATGAGCAGTTCTTC.

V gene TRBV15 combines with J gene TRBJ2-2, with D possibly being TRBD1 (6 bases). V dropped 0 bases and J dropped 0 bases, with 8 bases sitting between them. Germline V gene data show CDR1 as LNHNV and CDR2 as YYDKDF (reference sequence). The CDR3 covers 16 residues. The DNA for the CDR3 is TGTGCCACCAGCAGAGATGGGACACCGAACACCGGGGAGCTGTTTTTT. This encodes CATSRDGTPNTGELFF. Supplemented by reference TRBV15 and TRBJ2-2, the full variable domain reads DAMVIQNPRYQVTQFGKPVTLSCSQTLNHNVMYWYQQKSSQAPKLLFHYYDKDFNNEADTPDNFQSRRPNTSFCFLDIRSPGLGDTAMYLCATSRDGTPNTGELFFGEGSRLTVL.

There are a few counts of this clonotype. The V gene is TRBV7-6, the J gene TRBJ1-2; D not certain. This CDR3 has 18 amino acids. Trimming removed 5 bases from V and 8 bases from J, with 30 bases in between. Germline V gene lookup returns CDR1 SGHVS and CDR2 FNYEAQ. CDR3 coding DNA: TGTGCCAGCAGCCTGCGATCGAACAGCGCCCTATCCCGGGGAGGCTACACCTTC. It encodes CASSLRSNSALSRGGYTF.

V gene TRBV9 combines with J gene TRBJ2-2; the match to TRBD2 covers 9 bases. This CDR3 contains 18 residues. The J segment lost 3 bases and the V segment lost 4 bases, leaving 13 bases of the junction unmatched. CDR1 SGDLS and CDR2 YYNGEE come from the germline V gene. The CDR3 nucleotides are TGTGCCAGCAGCCCCCACCCGGCGGGGGGGCTAGACACCGGGGAGCTGTTTTTT. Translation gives CASSPHPAGGLDTGELFF.

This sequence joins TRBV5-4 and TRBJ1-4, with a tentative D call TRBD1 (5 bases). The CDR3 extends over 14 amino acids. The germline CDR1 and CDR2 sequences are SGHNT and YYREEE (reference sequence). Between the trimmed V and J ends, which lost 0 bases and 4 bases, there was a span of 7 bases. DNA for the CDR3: TGTGCCAGCAGCTTGGACAGGATTAATGAAAAACTGTTTTTT. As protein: CASSLDRINEKLFF. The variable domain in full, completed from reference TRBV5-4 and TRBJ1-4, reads ETGVTQSPTHLIKTRGQQVTLRCSSQSGHNTVSWYQQALGQGPQFIFQYYREEENGRGNFPPRFSGLQFPNYSSELNVNALELDDSALYLCASSLDRINEKLFFGSGTQLSVL.

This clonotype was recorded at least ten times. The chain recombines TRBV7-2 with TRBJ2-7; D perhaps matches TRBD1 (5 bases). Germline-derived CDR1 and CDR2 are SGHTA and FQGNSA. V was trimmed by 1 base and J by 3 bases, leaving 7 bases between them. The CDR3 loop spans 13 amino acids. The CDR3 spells CASSLGQFYEQYF. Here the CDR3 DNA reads TGTGCCAGCAGCTTAGGACAGTTCTACGAGCAGTACTTC.

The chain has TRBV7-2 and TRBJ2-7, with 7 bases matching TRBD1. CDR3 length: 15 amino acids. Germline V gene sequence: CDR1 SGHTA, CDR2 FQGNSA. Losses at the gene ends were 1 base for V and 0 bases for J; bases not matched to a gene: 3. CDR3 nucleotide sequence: TGTGCCAGCAGCTTAGGAGGGGGCGCCTCCTACGAGCAGTACGTC. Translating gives CASSLGGGASYEQYV.

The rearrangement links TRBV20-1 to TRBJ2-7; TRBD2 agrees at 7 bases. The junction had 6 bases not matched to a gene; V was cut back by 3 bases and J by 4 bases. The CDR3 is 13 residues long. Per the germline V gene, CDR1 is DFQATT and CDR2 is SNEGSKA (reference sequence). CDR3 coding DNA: TGCAGTGCTAGGGCCCTCGGGAGGTACGAGCAGTACTTC. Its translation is CSARALGRYEQYF.

The DNA of the CDR3 is TGTGCCGAAACAGGGGGGTCCTACAATGAGCAGTTCTTC. Its protein product is CAETGGSYNEQFF. The chain is built from TRBV30 and TRBJ2-1; 8 positions match TRBD1. Germline CDR1 is GTSNPN and CDR2 is SVGIG (reference sequence). Unmatched junction bases numbered 4, after V lost 8 bases and J lost 1 base. CDR3 length: 13 amino acids.

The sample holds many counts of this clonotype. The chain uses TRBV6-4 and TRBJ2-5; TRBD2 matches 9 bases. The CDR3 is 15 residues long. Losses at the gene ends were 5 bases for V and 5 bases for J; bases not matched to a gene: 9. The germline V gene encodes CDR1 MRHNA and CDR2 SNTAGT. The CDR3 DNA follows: TGTGCCAGCAGTCTTATAGCGGGGGCCGGGGAGACCCAGTACTTC. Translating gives CASSLIAGAGETQYF.

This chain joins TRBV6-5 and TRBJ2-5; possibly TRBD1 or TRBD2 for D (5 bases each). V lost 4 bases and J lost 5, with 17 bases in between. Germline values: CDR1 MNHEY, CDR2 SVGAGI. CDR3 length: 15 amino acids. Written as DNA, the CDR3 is TGTGCCAGCAGTTCGTCGCGGCAAGGGACGGAGACCCAGTACTTC. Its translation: CASSSSRQGTETQYF.